One sample yielded the 25 T cell receptor beta chains listed below, sequenced in a study of neurological immune-mediated disorders (dated by TCRdb to between 2018 and 2020). Library prep was done by 5' RACE. TCRdb names Illumina HiSeq 2500 as the instrument used. TCRdb reran the public reads through fastp at Q25 and MiXCR, keeping productive beta chains. Rows matching on CDR3 protein sequence are summarized as one entry with the most common DNA and genes. In all, the sample holds more than 70,000 distinct CDR3 sequences, and 17% of those were seen once. The ten largest clones capture over 15% of the sample. Sample: PBMCs. The source is a middle-aged woman in good health.

This clonotype appeared many times. The V and J genes are TRBV6-2 or TRBV6-3 and TRBJ2-7, with unresolved D. This CDR3 has 14 amino acids. CDR1 is MNHEY, CDR2 SVGEGT, per germline. V lost 0 bases, J lost 9 bases, and 15 bases lay in between. The CDR3 DNA reads TGTGCCAGCAGTTACTCAGCCGGGCCCTCAGGGCAGTACGTC. Its translation: CASSYSAGPSGQYV.

Only a few counts were recorded for this clonotype. The chain joins TRBV5-5 to TRBJ1-5; D might be TRBD1 (5 bases). The CDR3 runs to 16 residues. Trimming removed 4 bases at V and 6 bases at J, with 20 bases between. Germline CDR1 reads SGHKS; CDR2 reads YYEKEE (reference sequence). The CDR3 region has the DNA TGTGCCAGCAGCCTACAATCAGGGAGAACGGGTCAGCCCCAGCATTTT. Protein: CASSLQSGRTGQPQHF.

This clonotype was recorded only once. The rearrangement links TRBV6-2 or TRBV6-3 to TRBJ1-5; 8 bases are shared with TRBD1. This CDR3 comprises 16 residues. Germline assignment: CDR1 MNHEY and CDR2 SVGEGT. V trimming: 2 bases; J trimming: 7 bases; junction bases outside the gene matches: 10. The CDR3 sequence is CASSYDGQGNVQPQHF. The CDR3 DNA reads TGTGCCAGCAGTTACGATGGACAGGGAAACGTACAGCCCCAGCATTTT.

This clonotype was detected ten times or more. The genes are TRBV11-1 and TRBJ1-1; perhaps TRBD1 as D (6 bases). This CDR3 comprises 16 residues. Germline-derived CDR1 and CDR2 are SGHAT and FQDESV (reference sequence). Trimming stripped 5 bases from V and 4 bases from J, with 20 bases between. Here the CDR3 DNA reads TGTGCCAGCAGCCCGAGGGGGGGACGGGGCGGCACTGAAGCTTTCTTT. Its translation is CASSPRGGRGGTEAFF.

There are many counts of this clonotype. The rearrangement uses TRBV7-2 and TRBJ2-2; D is possibly TRBD1 or TRBD2 (6 bases each). Germline V CDR1 and CDR2: SGHTA, FQGNSA. CDR3 length equals 15 residues. Trimming took 6 bases from V and 4 from J, leaving 15 bases between them. Here the CDR3 reads CASRQGGPSTGELFF. CDR3 coding DNA: TGTGCCAGCAGACAAGGGGGGCCAAGCACCGGGGAGCTGTTTTTT.

At least ten counts were recorded for this clonotype. The V and J genes are TRBV15 and TRBJ2-5, with D possibly TRBD1 on 6 matching bases. Trimming cost V 6 bases and J 5 bases, with 13 bases left between them. The length of the CDR3 is 13 residues. Germline V lookup: CDR1 LNHNV, CDR2 YYDKDF (reference sequence). Here the CDR3 DNA reads TGTGCCACCAGTACACGTCAGGGGGAGACCCAGTACTTC. As protein: CATSTRQGETQYF.

This clonotype was picked up a small number of times. The CDR3 spells CASSFDRDTDTQYF. CDR3 nucleotide sequence: TGTGCCAGCAGCTTTGACAGGGACACAGATACGCAGTATTTT. The chain carries TRBV7-9 and TRBJ2-3; TRBD1 matches 7 bases. Germline trimming cut 3 bases from V and 2 bases from J; bases unmatched to any gene: 2. The CDR3 consists of 14 residues. The V gene's germline CDR1 is SEHNR and CDR2 FQNEAQ (reference sequence).

This clonotype was detected ten times or more. This chain joins TRBV7-8 and TRBJ1-2; the D gene is possibly TRBD1 (6 bases). The CDR3 has 13 residues. Germline V CDR1 and CDR2: SGHVS, FQNEAQ. V was shortened by 5 bases and J by 5 bases, with 12 bases between the two germline ends. The CDR3 DNA reads as TGTGCCAGCAGCGACAGGTTAGGGTATGGCTACACCTTC. Encoded protein: CASSDRLGYGYTF.

This clonotype was observed many times. The chain joins TRBV25-1 to TRBJ2-3; 7 nucleotides line up with TRBD1. Germline V lookup: CDR1 MGHDK, CDR2 SYGVNS. The CDR3 spans 15 residues. V shed 4 bases and J 2 bases; nucleotides not matched to a gene: 6. The CDR3 protein is CASSADREYTDTQYF. The CDR3 DNA reads TGTGCCAGCAGTGCCGACAGGGAGTACACAGATACGCAGTATTTT.

This clonotype was found a few times. The chain is built from TRBV19 and TRBJ1-1, with D perhaps TRBD1 (6 bases). Trimming took off 6 bases at V and 3 bases at J, with 11 bases between the two ends. Germline loops: CDR1 LNHDA, CDR2 SQIVND (reference sequence). CDR3 length: 13 residues. In DNA, the CDR3 is TGTGCCAGTAGCCCAGGGGCCCACACTGAAGCTTTCTTT. As protein: CASSPGAHTEAFF.

This clonotype came up many times. The V and J genes are TRBV5-1 and TRBJ2-1, with 10 bases aligning to TRBD1. V gave up 0 bases and J gave up 5 bases; unmatched junction bases: 5. Germline lookup yields CDR1 SGHRS and CDR2 YFSETQ. The CDR3 is 16 amino acids. For the CDR3, the DNA is TGCGCCAGCAGCTTGGCCCCGGGACAGGGGCACAATGAGCAGTTCTTC. Translation: CASSLAPGQGHNEQFF.

There are many counts of this clonotype. The chain recombines TRBV28 with TRBJ2-1, with 7 bases fitting TRBD2. The junction had 11 bases not matched to a gene; V was cut back by 7 bases and J by 2 bases. Germline assignment: CDR1 MDHEN and CDR2 SYDVKM. CDR3 size: 16 residues. The CDR3 nucleotides are TGTGCCAGCACCACCAGATTGGGGGGGACCTACAATGAGCAGTTCTTC. It specifies CASTTRLGGTYNEQFF.

This clonotype has ten or more counts. This chain connects TRBV5-1 to TRBJ2-1, with 12 bases fitting TRBD1. The V gene end was trimmed by 4 bases and the J gene end by 9 bases; junction bases not matched to a gene: 8. Germline V gene sequence: CDR1 SGHRS, CDR2 YFSETQ. The CDR3 has 15 residues. CDR3 sequence: CASSGDRGPSGEQFF. DNA of the CDR3: TGCGCCAGCAGCGGGGACAGGGGGCCGTCGGGTGAGCAGTTCTTC.

This clonotype was counted at least ten times. This sequence joins TRBV7-2 and TRBJ1-2; 7 bases agree with TRBD1. Germline assignment: CDR1 SGHTA and CDR2 FQGNSA. The CDR3 sequence is 14 residues long. Trimming cost V 5 bases and J 3 bases; bases outside gene matches: 6. CDR3 residues: CASSTLTGDYGYTF. The CDR3 DNA reads TGTGCCAGCAGCACCCTTACAGGGGACTATGGCTACACCTTC.

This clonotype appeared a few times. The V gene is TRBV4-2, the J gene TRBJ1-5; D is possibly TRBD1 (5 bases). V dropped 1 base and J dropped 2 bases, with 6 bases sitting between them. The germline V gene has CDR1 LGHNA and CDR2 YNFKEQ. The CDR3 runs 14 residues. The CDR3 region is CASSQVGGNQPQHF. DNA for the CDR3: TGTGCCAGCAGCCAAGTGGGGGGCAATCAGCCCCAGCATTTT.

This chain's CDR3 is CASSLGQGNFKPQHF. CDR3 in DNA: TGTGCCAGCAGCCTCGGACAGGGGAACTTTAAGCCCCAGCATTTT. The chain is built from TRBV5-5 and TRBJ1-5, with TRBD1 matching 9 bases. CDR3 length: 15 amino acids. Germline values: CDR1 SGHKS, CDR2 YYEKEE (reference sequence). Germline trimming cut 4 bases from V and 8 bases from J; bases unmatched to any gene: 10.

This clonotype was found a few times. The CDR3 sequence is CASSSTRDAGTMGKLFF. CDR3 bases: TGTGCCAGCAGCTCCACCCGAGATGCGGGGACCATGGGAAAACTGTTTTTT. The rearrangement joins TRBV13 to TRBJ1-4, with D maybe TRBD1 (5 bases). The CDR3 extends over 17 amino acids. Germline V gene lookup returns CDR1 PRHDT and CDR2 FYEKMQ (reference sequence). V lost 4 bases and J lost 10, with 25 bases in between.

The chain carries TRBV15 and TRBJ2-7; unclear D gene. V lost 0 bases and J lost 6, with 15 bases in between. The CDR3 has 15 residues. Germline CDR1 is LNHNV and CDR2 is YYDKDF (reference sequence). DNA for the CDR3: TGTGCCACCAGCAGAGATAAGGGAACGGGCTCCGAGCAGTACTTC. It encodes CATSRDKGTGSEQYF.

Only a few counts were recorded for this clonotype. V gene TRBV28 combines with J gene TRBJ1-1; 8 positions match TRBD1. The CDR3 loop spans 13 amino acids. Germline V gives CDR1 MDHEN, CDR2 SYDVKM. V dropped 10 bases and J dropped 1; count of bases not matched to a gene: 5. CDR3 coding DNA: TGTGCCACCGACGGGACAGGGAACACTGAAGCTTTCTTT. The encoded protein is CATDGTGNTEAFF.

The rearrangement uses TRBV6-5 and TRBJ1-1; D unresolved. The CDR3 runs to 13 residues. CDR1 and CDR2 (germline): MNHEY, SVGAGI. Trimming stripped 5 bases from V and 3 bases from J, with 10 bases between. The CDR3 here is CASSTAWDTEAFF. Here the CDR3 DNA reads TGTGCCAGCAGTACAGCATGGGACACTGAAGCTTTCTTT.

This clonotype was seen repeatedly, ten times or more. This chain links TRBV10-3 with TRBJ1-2, with D possibly TRBD1 on 5 matching bases. The germline V and J ends were trimmed by 6 bases and 4 bases, with 9 bases remaining between them. Germline lookup yields CDR1 ENHRY and CDR2 SYGVKD. The CDR3 has 12 amino acids. Here the CDR3 reads CAIRGVTYGYTF. The DNA of the CDR3 is TGTGCCATCAGGGGGGTTACCTATGGCTACACCTTC.

This clonotype was counted many times. The chain links TRBV4-1 to TRBJ1-5, with a tentative D call TRBD1 (5 bases). V was trimmed by 1 base and J by 0 bases, leaving 19 bases between them. Looked up from germline, CDR1 is MGHRA and CDR2 is YSYEKL. CDR3 length: 19 amino acids. CDR3 DNA: TGCGCCAGCAGCCAAGTCTTGAGGGGTGGGATCTATAGCAATCAGCCCCAGCATTTT. This codes for CASSQVLRGGIYSNQPQHF.

In its sample, this clonotype was seen many times. The J gene is TRBJ1-5, the V gene TRBV28; a weak D match, TRBD1 (5 bases). The CDR3 is 15 residues long. The V end lost 3 bases, the J end lost 7 bases, and 16 bases lay between the germline ends. Germline V lookup: CDR1 MDHEN, CDR2 SYDVKM. CDR3: CASSFPGLRSQPQHF. The CDR3 DNA reads TGTGCCAGCAGTTTCCCGGGGCTCCGTTCCCAGCCCCAGCATTTT.

This clonotype was picked up many times. The chain joins TRBV12-3 or TRBV12-4 to TRBJ1-5; possible D gene TRBD1, 6 bases. The CDR3 sequence is 15 residues long. V was shortened by 2 bases and J by 1 base, with 9 bases between the two germline ends. CDR3 in DNA: TGTGCCAGCAGTTTAAGGGGGTCAAGCAATCAGCCCCAGCATTTT. Translation: CASSLRGSSNQPQHF.

In its sample, this clonotype was seen many times. The rearrangement links TRBV7-2 to TRBJ1-5, with 9 bases identical to TRBD1. CDR1 and CDR2 from the germline V gene are SGHTA and FQGNSA. Losses at the gene ends were 5 bases for V and 1 base for J; bases not matched to a gene: 3. The CDR3 extends over 15 amino acids. CDR3 protein: CASSPGTGSNQPQHF. The CDR3 DNA is TGTGCCAGCAGCCCGGGGACAGGGAGCAATCAGCCCCAGCATTTT.